Listed below are T cell receptor beta chains from one sample, sequenced in a study of cytomegalovirus exposure and HLA in healthy donors. Assay used: immunoSEQ multiplex PCR; TCRdb lists only in-frame clones, some missing. The table records 130,000 or so clones, about 82% of them present only once. The sample consisted of PBMCs. These receptors all stem from a man aged 25 to 40 in good health and CMV-seronegative. The CDR3 runs from the conserved cysteine through the conserved F or W. The D gene is left open where the match is weak.

V	D	J	CDR3
TRBV28	-	TRBJ2-7	CASSPRANSYEQYF
TRBV4-3	-	TRBJ1-3	CASSQDSAGVSPGNTIYF
TRBV7-7	-	TRBJ1-1	CASSLGPGSEAFF
TRBV29-1	TRBD1	TRBJ2-1	CSVGGTGGDEQFF
TRBV5-1	TRBD2	TRBJ2-1	CASSGSGTSGGYNEQFF
TRBV29-1	TRBD1	TRBJ2-7	CSVVPGQGLGEQYF
TRBV9	-	TRBJ1-1	CASSVAPGVTEAFF
TRBV5-1	-	TRBJ1-3	CASSLSSGNTIYF
TRBV5-1	TRBD1	TRBJ2-3	CASSLFRQGQTDTQYF
TRBV6-1	TRBD1	TRBJ1-5	CASSGIGTGGQPQHF
TRBV7-9	TRBD1	TRBJ1-3	CASSRLGTDTGNTIYF
TRBV27	-	TRBJ2-7	CASSLRGGPYEQYF
TRBV29-1	TRBD1	TRBJ1-1	CSVERQGGVTEAFF
TRBV4-2	-	TRBJ1-4	CASSASGGGKLFF
TRBV27	-	TRBJ1-2	CASSLGSGIYGYTF
TRBV5-1	TRBD2	TRBJ2-5	CASSLSLAGMGTQYF
TRBV30	-	TRBJ2-1	CATQRADNEQFF
TRBV6-5	-	TRBJ2-7	CASSPGQIYEQYF
TRBV4-1	-	TRBJ2-3	CASSTSTSGIPHADTQYF
TRBV6-5	TRBD1	TRBJ1-1	CASSSWDRLNTEAFF
TRBV28	TRBD1	TRBJ2-5	CASSSAGTGDGETQYF
TRBV7-9	TRBD1	TRBJ2-7	CASSLSRDRGPSSYEQYF
TRBV9	TRBD2	TRBJ2-3	CASSFNPTSGYTDTQYF
TRBV4-2	-	TRBJ2-2	CASSYQGFGELFF
TRBV6-1	-	TRBJ2-7	CASAGASSSYEQYF
TRBV19	TRBD1	TRBJ1-4	CASSLIALGQGDEKLFF
TRBV5-6	-	TRBJ2-7	CASSLRDTSYEQYF
TRBV5-1	-	TRBJ2-7	CASSLASGAYEQYF
TRBV20-1	-	TRBJ1-2	CSATTIRYTF
TRBV20-1	-	TRBJ2-7	CSASLDSVQYF
TRBV28	-	TRBJ2-5	CASSLRETQYF
TRBV14	TRBD1	TRBJ2-5	CASSRDRQETQYF
TRBV30	TRBD1	TRBJ2-5	CAWRGQGGQETQYF
TRBV5-4	TRBD2	TRBJ2-5	CASSLAGGAKTQYF
TRBV30	TRBD1	TRBJ2-7	CAWSVRTGEGQYF
TRBV29-1	TRBD2	TRBJ2-5	CSVSGTRYDF
TRBV28	TRBD2	TRBJ2-7	CASSSPMGAGGNYEQYF
TRBV19	TRBD1	TRBJ2-2	CASSKDRAGELFF
TRBV4-1	TRBD1	TRBJ1-2	CASSQPQGALNYGYTF
TRBV7-2	TRBD2	TRBJ2-2	CASSRGTSGYGELFF
TRBV5-1	-	TRBJ1-1	CASSLWAGQNTEAFF
TRBV10-3	-	TRBJ1-1	CAISNDRLNGGSTEAFF
TRBV13	TRBD2	TRBJ2-1	CASSPKGRTSDEQFF
TRBV25-1	TRBD1	TRBJ1-2	CASSGDSVYGYTF
TRBV5-1	TRBD1	TRBJ2-5	CASSLGTGGETQYF
TRBV18	TRBD1	TRBJ2-4	CASCWDRGSIQYF
TRBV6-4	-	TRBJ1-1	CASSAGVGMNTEAFF
TRBV19	-	TRBJ1-5	CASSILTGDSNQPQHF
TRBV2	TRBD1	TRBJ2-5	CASRGTGAREETQYF
TRBV6-1	TRBD1	TRBJ1-5	CASSATGGAGQPQHF
TRBV6-5	TRBD2	TRBJ2-7	CASSYSRLAGFYEQYF
TRBV28	-	TRBJ2-5	CASRDTATETQYF